This T cell receptor beta chain was captured in a study of Ad26.COV2.S vaccination and SARS-CoV-2 variants. Study-wide results and limits: Placebo and vaccine recipients had non-spike TCR breadth that was similar.

Repertoires were generated with immunoSEQ multiplex PCR, while TCRdb's copy carries only in-frame clones and drops some. The sample consists of some 500,000 clones, nearly 90% of them appearing once. For this clone: What it binds is unknown.

The treatment here: 15 to 20 received Ad26.COV2.S at low or high dose, single or two shots; 5 received placebo; per-sample allocation not given. Samples were taken on day 63 after the first vaccine or placebo injection. At a Boston site, the person donating was an adult of 18-55 years. The sequence came from a person aged 18-60 years who received the Ad26.COV2.S COVID-19 vaccine or a placebo. Material: peripheral blood, obtained in a trial of Ad26.COV2.S vaccine versus placebo.

In DNA form, the CDR3 reads TGTGCCAGCAGCCCCTCTGACCTAACTGGCTATGGCTACACCTTC. It yields the protein CASSPSDLTGYGYTF. The V gene is TRBV3-1 (or the pseudogene TRBV3-2), the J gene TRBJ1-2; D is unresolved. Between the trimmed V and J ends, which lost 4 bases and 4 bases, there was a span of 16 bases. Germline CDR1 is LGHDT and CDR2 is YNNKEL (reference sequence). The CDR3 spans 15 residues.